A single sample is the source of the 4 T cell receptor beta chains below, sequenced in a study of T cells in Graves' hyperthyroidism and ophthalmopathy. TCR beta CDR3 regions were amplified from RNA transcripts. First-round RT-PCR with HTBI primers amplified the TCR CDR3 region. Each CDR3 protein gets one entry after TCRdb re-called the multiplex PCR reads with MiXCR. The sample consists of 550,000 to 850,000 distinct CDR3 sequences, 18% of them appearing once. Input material: blood. These receptors came from a woman aged 45-59 years with Graves' hyperthyroidism that later progressed to Graves' ophthalmopathy.

This clonotype was counted between two and nine times. The chain combines TRBV19 with TRBJ1-5; 7 bases are shared with TRBD1. Per the germline V gene, CDR1 is LNHDA and CDR2 is SQIVND (reference sequence). V lost 4 bases to trimming and J lost 0 bases; unmatched junction nucleotides: 12. The CDR3 is made up of 18 amino acids. CDR3 amino acids: CASSTSGTETLSNQPQHF. In DNA, the CDR3 is TGTGCCAGTAGTACCTCCGGGACAGAGACACTTAGCAATCAGCCCCAGCATTTT.

Concerning this clonotype: A much larger clone is a single base away; this may be a read error. The chain recombines TRBV12-3 or TRBV12-4 with TRBJ2-5; D is perhaps TRBD2 (6 bases). This CDR3 is 14 amino acids long. The DNA of the CDR3 is TGTGCCAGCAGCTCCGTGGGGGAACGGGAGATCCAGTACTTC. Amino acids: CASSSVGEREIQYF.

In this sample, this clonotype turned up many times. This sequence joins TRBV3-1 and TRBJ2-3; 9 nucleotides match TRBD1. The CDR3 has 16 amino acids. J was trimmed by 1 base and V by 1 base; bases with no gene match: 3. Germline CDR1 and CDR2: LGHDT and YNNKEL (reference sequence). Here the CDR3 DNA reads TGTGCCAGCAGCCAAGGTTGGACAGGGGGCACAGATACGCAGTATTTT. Protein: CASSQGWTGGTDTQYF.

This clonotype has more than one count but fewer than ten. The chain carries TRBV5-1 and TRBJ2-3; TRBD2 agrees at 8 bases. V shed 0 bases and J 6 bases; nucleotides not matched to a gene: 9. CDR3 length equals 16 residues. Per the germline V gene, CDR1 is SGHRS and CDR2 is YFSETQ. In DNA, the CDR3 is TGCGCCAGCAGCTTGGATCGGCGGGGGGCCGCGGATACGCAGTATTTT. Protein product: CASSLDRRGAADTQYF.